The TCR beta chain described here comes from a study of T cell changes during pregnancy in multiple sclerosis. CDR3 length equals 13 residues. Trimming stripped 0 bases from V and 8 bases from J, with 10 bases between. Germline CDR1 is MGHRA and CDR2 is YSYEKL. Produced via immunoSEQ multiplex PCR; TCRdb's table is partial and in-frame only. The sample has over 50,000 clones; nearly 90% are singletons. V and J are TRBV4-1 and TRBJ1-2; D perhaps matches TRBD1 (5 bases). Sequencing used peripheral blood, obtained in the first trimester of pregnancy. The receptor's source is a female donor with multiple sclerosis, enrolled in a pregnancy study. CDR3 residues: CASSQDRKGGYTF. CDR3 bases: TGCGCCAGCAGCCAAGACCGGAAGGGGGGCTACACCTTC.